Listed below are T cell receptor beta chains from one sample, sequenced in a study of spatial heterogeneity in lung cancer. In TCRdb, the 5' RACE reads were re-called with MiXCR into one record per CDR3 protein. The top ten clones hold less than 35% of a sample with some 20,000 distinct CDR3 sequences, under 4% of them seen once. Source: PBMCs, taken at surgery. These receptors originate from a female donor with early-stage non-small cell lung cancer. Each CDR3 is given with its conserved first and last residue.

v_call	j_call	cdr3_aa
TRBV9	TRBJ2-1	CASSHKTSSNEQFF
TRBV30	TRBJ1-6	CAWRGEALNSPLHF
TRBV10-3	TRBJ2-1	CAISDPGLDSSYNEQFF
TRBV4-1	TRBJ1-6	CASSQGGGRQDNSPLHF
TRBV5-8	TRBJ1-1	CASSLVGVPTEAFF
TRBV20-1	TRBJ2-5	CSARRVLQETQYF
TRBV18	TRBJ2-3	CAGSPTSGTDTQYF
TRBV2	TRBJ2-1	CASSGPGQKAYNEQFF
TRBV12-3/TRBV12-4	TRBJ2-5	CASSLRLLSEETQYF
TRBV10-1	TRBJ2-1	CASRRDRYNEQFF
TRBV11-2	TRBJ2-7	CASSLNIAYPSEQYF
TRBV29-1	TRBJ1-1	CSETGPSNTEAFF
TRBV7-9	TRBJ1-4	CASSSRDAVVREKLFF
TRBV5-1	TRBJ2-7	CASSLPGTSGNRPYEQYF
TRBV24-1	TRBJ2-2	CATSDPWQLTGELFF
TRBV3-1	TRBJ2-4	CASSLSGIQYF
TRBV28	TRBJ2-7	CARGGQLYEQYF
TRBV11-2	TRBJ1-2	CASSQDGNGYTF
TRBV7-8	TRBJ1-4	CASSLIRGQDEKLFF
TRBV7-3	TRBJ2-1	CASSLVGSDEQFF
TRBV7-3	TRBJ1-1	CASSSGGGAPEAFF
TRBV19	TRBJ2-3	CASSLAGKSTDTQYF
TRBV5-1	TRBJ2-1	CASSSTSGSINEQFF
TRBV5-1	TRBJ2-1	CASRALGTGKINEQFF
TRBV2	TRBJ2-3	CASSGLNTQYF
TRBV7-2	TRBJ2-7	CASSPGGERLPSKRYF
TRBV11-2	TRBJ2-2	CASSPSGRGSGELFF